The 22 T cell receptor beta chains listed next were all sequenced from one sample in a study of graft-versus-host responses after intestinal transplantation. Profiling relied on immunoSEQ multiplex PCR, and the TCRdb table lists in-frame clones only, not all of them. The sample holds some 69,000 clones, 80% to 95% seen once. The sample was bone marrow, taken around 720 days after intestinal transplantation. The receptors here all came from a human patient who received an intestinal transplant, so some T cells may come from the graft donor.

The chain recombines TRBV5-5 with TRBJ2-3; no clear D. The CDR3 covers 13 residues. V was pared by 7 bases and J by 1 base, with 10 bases between. The germline V gene encodes CDR1 SGHKS and CDR2 YYEKEE (reference sequence). CDR3 sequence (DNA): TGTGCCAGCCGCATTCCCGGCACAGATACGCAGTATTTT. As protein: CASRIPGTDTQYF.

A single count supports this clone. This chain joins TRBV6-5 and TRBJ2-2; possibly TRBD2 for D (7 bases). Germline-derived CDR1 and CDR2 are MNHEY and SVGAGI. The CDR3 runs 15 residues. Trimming pared 6 bases from V and 0 bases from J, leaving 11 bases between. CDR3 sequence reads: CASRGGGANTGELFF. CDR3 nucleotide sequence: TGTGCCAGCAGGGGAGGGGGGGCGAACACCGGGGAGCTGTTTTTT.

The chain couples TRBV19 to TRBJ2-7, with 9 positions matching TRBD1. The CDR3 runs to 15 residues. Germline CDR1 reads LNHDA; CDR2 reads SQIVND (reference sequence). Trimming took 3 bases from V and 1 from J; bases not matched to a gene: 4. CDR3 sequence: CASSMMGQGSYEQYF. CDR3 in DNA: TGTGCCAGTAGTATGATGGGACAGGGATCCTACGAGCAGTACTTC.

The rearrangement joins TRBV2 to TRBJ1-2; D possibly corresponds to TRBD1 (5 bases). Trimming removed 7 bases from V and 4 bases from J, with 13 bases in between. The germline gives CDR1 SNHLY, CDR2 FYNNEI. The CDR3 covers 13 residues. The CDR3 bases are TGTGCCAGCATCCCCGGGGGGGGCTATGGCTACACCTTC. It codes for CASIPGGGYGYTF.

This clone was counted between two and nine times. The V gene is TRBV5-1, the J gene TRBJ1-6, with 7 bases fitting TRBD1. V was clipped by 1 base and J by 7 bases; unmatched bases: 5. CDR3 size: 15 residues. Germline lookup yields CDR1 SGHRS and CDR2 YFSETQ. DNA for the CDR3: TGCGCCAGCAGCTTGCTGGGACAGAAGAATTCACCCCTCCACTTT. Encoded protein: CASSLLGQKNSPLHF.

The CDR3 coding sequence is TGTGCCAGCAGATCCGGGACAACCAACAATGAGCAGTTCTTC. Its translation is CASRSGTTNNEQFF. V is TRBV6-5 and J is TRBJ2-1; tentative D call: TRBD1 (6 bases). This CDR3 comprises 14 residues. V shed 6 bases and J shed 5 bases, with 14 bases lying between them. CDR1 is MNHEY and CDR2 is SVGAGI in the germline V gene.

The chain recombines TRBV6-6 with TRBJ2-7; 8 bases agree with TRBD2. This CDR3 region has 14 residues. The V gene's germline CDR1 is MNHNY and CDR2 SVGAGI (reference sequence). V dropped 8 bases and J dropped 2; count of bases not matched to a gene: 8. The DNA of the CDR3 is TGTGCCAGCTCGAGTACTAGCGGCACCTACGAGCAGTACTTC. Protein product: CASSSTSGTYEQYF.

The chain links TRBV7-2 to TRBJ2-7; D may be TRBD1 (5 bases). V was cut by 1 base and J by 3 bases, with 10 bases left in between. The CDR3 consists of 14 residues. CDR1 is SGHTA, CDR2 FQGNSA, per germline. The CDR3 DNA sequence: TGTGCCAGCAGCTTAGAGTCAGGGTACTACGAGCAGTACTTC. Translated, it gives CASSLESGYYEQYF. The whole variable domain, remainder taken from reference TRBV7-2 and TRBJ2-7, is GAGVSQSPSNKVTEKGKDVELRCDPISGHTALYWYRQSLGQGLEFLIYFQGNSAPDKSGLPSDRFSAERTGGSVSTLTIQRTQQEDSAVYLCASSLESGYYEQYFGPGTRLTVT.

The genes are TRBV11-2 and TRBJ2-1, with D uncertain. This CDR3 spans 15 amino acids. With 1 base removed from V and 10 bases from J, the gap between germline ends came to 17 bases. Looked up from germline, CDR1 is SGHAT and CDR2 is FQNNGV. The CDR3 DNA is TGTGCCAGCAGCTTAGCTTGGGAAATGCCTTGGGAGCAGTTCTTC. Its protein product is CASSLAWEMPWEQFF.

The rearrangement links TRBV11-2 to TRBJ2-2, with D uncertain. Looked up from germline, CDR1 is SGHAT and CDR2 is FQNNGV. V dropped 0 bases and J dropped 1 base, with 3 bases sitting between them. The CDR3 totals 14 residues. CDR3 amino acids: CASSLDWNTGELFF. The CDR3 nucleotides read TGTGCCAGCAGCTTAGATTGGAACACCGGGGAGCTGTTTTTT.

This chain links TRBV5-1 with TRBJ2-7; perhaps D is TRBD1 or TRBD2 (6 bases each). The CDR3 length is 15 residues. Germline V gives CDR1 SGHRS, CDR2 YFSETQ. Between the trimmed V and J ends, which lost 4 bases and 2 bases, there was a span of 16 bases. The CDR3 bases are TGCGCCAGCAGCCAGGTGGGGGGCTCCCCCTACGAGCAGTACTTC. It is translated as CASSQVGGSPYEQYF.

The chain carries TRBV18 and TRBJ1-3, with TRBD1 matching 9 bases. There are 17 residues in the CDR3. V lost 2 bases and J lost 0; bases outside the gene matches: 5. CDR1 KGHSH and CDR2 LQKENI come from the germline V gene. The CDR3 is CASSPGTGISSGNTIYF. CDR3 coding DNA: TGTGCCAGCTCACCAGGGACAGGGATCTCCTCTGGAAACACCATATATTTT.

V usage is TRBV6-1 and J usage is TRBJ1-2, with D possibly TRBD1 on 5 matching bases. Germline values: CDR1 MNHNS, CDR2 SASEGT. This CDR3 has 15 residues. Trimming pared 6 bases from V and 4 bases from J, leaving 18 bases between. This chain's CDR3 is CASSRNWAGGYGYTF. The CDR3 DNA reads TGTGCCAGCAGCCGCAACTGGGCGGGGGGCTATGGCTACACCTTC.

This chain joins TRBV5-1 and TRBJ1-4; D may be TRBD1 (6 bases). This CDR3 has 14 amino acids. Germline V gives CDR1 SGHRS, CDR2 YFSETQ. The V and J ends lost 3 bases and 5 bases respectively, with 11 bases between them. The CDR3 bases are TGCGCCAGCAGCTACTCGGACAGAAATGAAAAACTGTTTTTT. Translated: CASSYSDRNEKLFF. Full variable domain (outside the CDR3, taken from reference TRBV5-1 and TRBJ1-4): KAGVTQTPRYLIKTRGQQVTLSCSPISGHRSVSWYQQTPGQGLQFLFEYFSETQRNKGNFPGRFSGRQFSNSRSEMNVSTLELGDSALYLCASSYSDRNEKLFFGSGTQLSVL.

CDR3 amino acids: CASSLRGRGETQYF. CDR3 DNA: TGCGCCAGCAGCCTAAGGGGGAGAGGGGAGACCCAGTACTTC. The chain employs TRBV4-1 and TRBJ2-5; tentative D call: TRBD1 (6 bases). V lost 4 bases and J lost 5, with 14 bases in between. This CDR3 is 14 amino acids long. Germline CDR1 reads MGHRA; CDR2 reads YSYEKL.

V and J are TRBV19 and TRBJ1-2; 8 nucleotides line up with TRBD1. Germline-derived CDR1 and CDR2 are LNHDA and SQIVND (reference sequence). The V and J ends lost 3 bases and 5 bases, in that order; junction bases with no gene match: 2. The CDR3 is 13 amino acids. The CDR3 loop is CASSMTGDYGYTF. The CDR3 DNA sequence: TGTGCCAGTAGTATGACAGGGGATTATGGCTACACCTTC.

The J gene is TRBJ2-2, the V gene TRBV2, with a tentative D call TRBD1 (6 bases). V shed 8 bases and J shed 1 base, with 11 bases lying between them. CDR3 length: 14 amino acids. Germline CDR1 SNHLY, CDR2 FYNNEI. In nucleotides, the CDR3 is TGTGCCAGCGAGGGACAAGTGAACACCGGGGAGCTGTTTTTT. Residues: CASEGQVNTGELFF.

This clone was counted between two and nine times. The J gene is TRBJ2-7, the V gene TRBV7-9, with D perhaps TRBD1 or TRBD2 (5 bases each). Trimming shortened V by 4 bases and J by 4 bases, and 5 bases separated the two germline ends. Germline CDR1 and CDR2: SEHNR and FQNEAQ (reference sequence). CDR3 length: 11 residues. This chain's CDR3 is CASSWGYEQYF. The CDR3 DNA reads as TGTGCCAGCAGCTGGGGGTACGAGCAGTACTTC. The full variable domain, completed using reference TRBV7-9 and TRBJ2-7, is DTGVSQNPRHKITKRGQNVTFRCDPISEHNRLYWYRQTLGQGPEFLTYFQNEAQLEKSRLLSDRFSAERPKGSFSTLEIQRTEQGDSAMYLCASSWGYEQYFGPGTRLTVT.

This clone was counted a few times. The chain is built from TRBV10-3 and TRBJ1-1, with D perhaps TRBD1 (6 bases). This CDR3 is built from 16 residues. Germline lookup yields CDR1 ENHRY and CDR2 SYGVKD. V lost 5 bases to trimming and J lost 3 bases, with 19 bases between them. CDR3 loop: CAISTGNPKLDTEAFF. The CDR3 DNA sequence: TGTGCCATCAGTACAGGGAACCCAAAGTTAGACACTGAAGCTTTCTTT.

The chain recombines TRBV12-5 with TRBJ2-7, with D tentatively TRBD1 or TRBD2 (5 bases each). The length of the CDR3 is 13 residues. V was clipped by 2 bases and J by 4 bases, with 9 bases between them. CDR1 is LGHNT and CDR2 is FRNRAP in the germline V gene. The CDR3 here is CASGLLGVYEQYF. DNA of the CDR3: TGTGCTAGTGGTTTGTTGGGGGTTTACGAGCAGTACTTC.

In DNA form, the CDR3 reads TGTGCCAGCAGCTTAACACGCAAAGAGTCCTACACCTTC. Translated: CASSLTRKESYTF. This chain links TRBV7-2 with TRBJ1-2; D gene unclear. Germline V gives CDR1 SGHTA, CDR2 FQGNSA. The CDR3 runs 13 residues. V was cut by 2 bases and J by 10 bases, with 14 bases left in between.

This chain links TRBV10-3 with TRBJ1-1; D not certain. This CDR3 has 13 amino acids. CDR1 ENHRY and CDR2 SYGVKD come from the germline V gene. V was pared by 10 bases and J by 1 base, with 13 bases between. CDR3 protein: CATSSGRNTEAFF. DNA of the CDR3: TGTGCCACCTCCTCTGGGAGGAACACTGAAGCTTTCTTT.